The clone carrying this TCR beta chain was seen a single time. From germline, CDR1 is SEHNR and CDR2 FQNEAQ (reference sequence). V gave up 5 bases and J gave up 3 bases; unmatched junction bases: 7. The CDR3 sequence is 15 residues long. This specimen comes from a study of memory CD8 T cells in hepatitis C reinfection. Study details: Reinfection meant HCV RNA positivity after two negatives ≥60 days apart. Pre-reinfection sampling occurred 55 to 20 weeks ahead of detected reinfection.

TCRdb's table, derived via immunoSEQ multiplex PCR, lists solely in-frame clones and lacks some. The sample lists 50,000 or so clones; about nine tenths were seen once. Time point given: pre-reinfection, 55 to 20 weeks before reinfection detection. TCR sequencing was done directly ex vivo on sorted cells, without expansion in vitro. A couple of donors provided sorted CD3+ CD8+ CD45RO- naive CD8 T cells at all three reinfection time points. This TCR was recovered from a man aged 18-30 years with hepatitis C virus infection. This chain connects TRBV7-9 to TRBJ1-5, with 7 bases that match TRBD1. Specimen: naive CD8+ T cells sorted from blood. CDR3 protein: CASSIEGANNQPQHF. The CDR3 nucleotides are TGTGCCAGCAGCATCGAGGGGGCTAACAATCAGCCCCAGCATTTT.